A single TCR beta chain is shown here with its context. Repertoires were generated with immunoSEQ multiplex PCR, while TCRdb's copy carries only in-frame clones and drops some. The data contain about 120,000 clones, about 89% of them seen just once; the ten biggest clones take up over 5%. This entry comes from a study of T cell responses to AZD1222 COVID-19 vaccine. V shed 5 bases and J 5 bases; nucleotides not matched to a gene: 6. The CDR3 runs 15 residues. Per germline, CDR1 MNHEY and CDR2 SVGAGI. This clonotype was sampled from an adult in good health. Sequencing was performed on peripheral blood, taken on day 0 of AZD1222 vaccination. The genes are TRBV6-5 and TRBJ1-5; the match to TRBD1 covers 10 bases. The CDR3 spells CASSLPGQGHQPQHF. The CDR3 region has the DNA TGTGCCAGCAGTCTGCCGGGACAGGGGCATCAGCCCCAGCATTTT.